This T cell receptor (beta chain) was found in a study of T cells in Graves' hyperthyroidism and ophthalmopathy. Germline CDR1 reads MNHGY; CDR2 reads SVAAGI. CDR3 size: 16 residues. V was pared by 3 bases and J by 6 bases, with 7 bases of the junction left unmatched. Amplification of TCR beta CDR3 regions used RNA as the template. An initial round of RT-PCR targeting the TCR CDR3 relied on the HTBI primer set. TCRdb redid the calling of the multiplex PCR reads with MiXCR, one entry per CDR3 protein. The sample lists hundreds of thousands of distinct CDR3 sequences; 18% were seen once. The PBMCs were taken from around 9 ml of fresh peripheral blood. Study outcomes and limitations: Ophthalmopathy onset followed model prediction by a median around 6.9 months. The majority of expanded thyroid clonotypes above 0.001 also appeared in blood. Researchers report that a 13 V-J model separated ophthalmopathy from stable hyperthyroidism.

About this clonotype itself: Its target is unknown.

The specimen was blood. This chain connects TRBV6-9 to TRBJ2-1, with 11 bases matching TRBD1. This clonotype originated in a woman between 50 and 59 years old with Graves' hyperthyroidism that later progressed to Graves' ophthalmopathy. This CDR3 is CASSYPAGTGGNEQFF. In DNA, the CDR3 is TGTGCCAGCAGTTACCCCGCCGGGACAGGGGGCAATGAGCAGTTCTTC.